This is a list of T cell receptor beta chains from one sample in a study of identifying expanded T cells in peripheral blood. TCRdb's copy holds only in-frame clones and misses some; the assay was immunoSEQ multiplex PCR. Of about 82,000 clones listed, roughly 90% are singletons. Input material: blood. The receptors derive from a person aged 18-70 years in good health. Both conserved end residues are part of each CDR3. The D gene is left open where the match is weak. The listing skips clone size in some rows; elsewhere it reads once, few, many or a size class.

V,size,J,D,DNA,CDR3
TRBV7-3,-,TRBJ2-7,-,TGTGCCAGCAGCTTGACTCGGGAGTCCTACGAGCAGTACTTC,CASSLTRESYEQYF
TRBV18,-,TRBJ2-7,-,TGTGCCAGCTCAACGTCCTACGAGCAGTACTTC,CASSTSYEQYF
TRBV6-5,-,TRBJ1-1,-,TGTGCCAGCAGTAACAATTTCGAAGCTTTCTTT,CASSNNFEAFF
TRBV12-5,-,TRBJ1-1,-,TGTGCTAGTGGTTTGGGCGGGGCCAAAACTGAAGCTTTCTTT,CASGLGGAKTEAFF
TRBV7-3,-,TRBJ2-3,-,TGTGCCAGCAGCCCCTCCCCCAAGGCGACAGATACGCAGTATTTT,CASSPSPKATDTQYF
TRBV5-1,-,TRBJ1-2,-,TGCGCCAGCAGGCGGGAGGATGGCTACACCTTC,CASRREDGYTF
TRBV18,-,TRBJ2-7,-,TGTGCCAGCTCACCACCGGCGTGGGGGCATGAGCCCTACGAGCAGTACTTC,CASSPPAWGHEPYEQYF
TRBV6-5,-,TRBJ2-1,TRBD2,TGTGCCAGCAGTTACTCGAGTAACGGGGCGGGGGATGAGCAGTTCTTC,CASSYSSNGAGDEQFF
TRBV14,-,TRBJ2-7,TRBD2,TGTGCCAGCAGCCAAGGGGGGGGTCCTCCCTACGAGCAGTACTTC,CASSQGGGPPYEQYF
TRBV28,-,TRBJ1-2,-,TGTGCCAGCAGTTCGGGAGACCTCTATGGCTACACCTTC,CASSSGDLYGYTF
TRBV27,-,TRBJ1-5,-,TGTGCCAGCAGTGGGGGAGGACAGAGGAATCAGCCCCAGCATTTT,CASSGGGQRNQPQHF
TRBV6-1,once,TRBJ2-5,-,TGTGCCAGCAGGAGACGGGATTCCCCCGAAGAGACCCAGTACTTC,CASRRRDSPEETQYF
TRBV7-2,-,TRBJ2-1,TRBD1,TGTGCCAGCAGCTTATTGGGACAGGTGTACAATGAGCAGTTCTTC,CASSLLGQVYNEQFF
TRBV7-6,-,TRBJ2-3,-,TGTGCCAGCAGCTTAGGTGGCGGCCGCACAGATACGCAGTATTTT,CASSLGGGRTDTQYF
TRBV5-1,-,TRBJ1-6,-,TGCGCCAGCAGCCCAGGACCGCTCCAGCGGGGGGCTAATTCACCCCTCCACTTT,CASSPGPLQRGANSPLHF
TRBV5-4,-,TRBJ2-3,-,TGTGCCAGCAGTACGAGGGGTGCGGATACGCAGTATTTT,CASSTRGADTQYF
TRBV9,-,TRBJ2-1,-,TGTGCCAGCAGCGCCAACTATGAGCAGTTCTTC,CASSANYEQFF
TRBV6-1,-,TRBJ1-1,TRBD1,TGTGCCAGCCCCTCCGCCGGGACAGGGAAAACTGAAGCTTTCTTT,CASPSAGTGKTEAFF
TRBV9,-,TRBJ2-7,TRBD2,TGTGCCAGCAGCGTAAGCCCTAGCGGGGCAACCTACGAGCAGTACTTC,CASSVSPSGATYEQYF
TRBV7-9,-,TRBJ2-3,-,TGTGCCAGCAGCTTAGCCGGGGGCACAGATACGCAGTATTTT,CASSLAGGTDTQYF
TRBV11-3,-,TRBJ1-1,-,TGTGCCAGCAGCTTAGAACGGGCTGAAGCTTTCTTT,CASSLERAEAFF
TRBV7-8,-,TRBJ2-7,TRBD1,TGTGCCAGCAGCTCGCCGGGACAGTCTTCCTACGAGCAGTACTTC,CASSSPGQSSYEQYF
TRBV30,-,TRBJ1-2,-,TGTGCCTGGACCATCGAGGTGGGCTATGGCTACACCTTC,CAWTIEVGYGYTF
TRBV15,-,TRBJ2-1,-,TGTGCCACCAGCAGAGACCCGCAGGGGTTCAATGAGCAGTTCTTC,CATSRDPQGFNEQFF
TRBV19,-,TRBJ1-1,-,TGTGCCAGTAGTATTCCGAGCAGGGGAGTGAACACTGAAGCTTTCTTT,CASSIPSRGVNTEAFF
TRBV18,-,TRBJ1-1,-,TGTGCCAGCTCACCCCCCGCGGGAGGCACTGAAGCTTTCTTT,CASSPPAGGTEAFF
TRBV14,-,TRBJ2-7,-,TGTGCCAGCAGCCATTCGCGGGGGACAGAGCAGTACTTC,CASSHSRGTEQYF
TRBV19,-,TRBJ1-2,-,TGTGCCAGTGCAGCGGGGCCTGGCTATGGCTACACCTTC,CASAAGPGYGYTF
TRBV18,-,TRBJ1-1,TRBD1,TGTGCCAGCTCACCTCCGGGACAGGGAAAGACTGAAGCTTTCTTT,CASSPPGQGKTEAFF
TRBV7-3,-,TRBJ2-7,-,TGTGCCAGCAGCGTAACAGGGTCGGAGGTGGAGCAGTACTTC,CASSVTGSEVEQYF
TRBV18,-,TRBJ1-1,-,TGTGCCAGCTCACCACGTGGGGGGCTCAGCACTGAAGCTTTCTTT,CASSPRGGLSTEAFF
TRBV5-1,-,TRBJ2-7,-,TGCGCCAGCAGCTCCTACCGACAGGCCTACGAGCAGTACTTC,CASSSYRQAYEQYF
TRBV9,-,TRBJ1-2,-,TGTGCCAGCAGCGGGGGGGGTAGCTATGGCTACACCTTC,CASSGGGSYGYTF
TRBV9,-,TRBJ1-2,-,TGTGCCAGCAGCGCCCTCGATGGCTACACCTTC,CASSALDGYTF